Sequencing of this T cell receptor beta chain was carried out in a study of T-cell reconstitution after alpha-beta-depleted transplantation in children. Preparation of the TCRbeta library involved a method that used unique molecular identifiers. TCRdb re-analysed the PCR reads in MiXCR, keeping a single row per CDR3 protein. Of some 500,000 distinct CDR3 sequences listed, 32% were seen once; the top ten hold 2% to 2.5%. The V gene lost 5 bases and the J gene lost 7 bases, with 34 bases spanning the gap. The germline V gene encodes CDR1 ENHRY and CDR2 SYGVKD. The CDR3 extends over 20 amino acids. The source was PBMCs from the stem cell graft donor, collected from the stem cell graft. The source is a human donor who donated a stem cell graft to a child with aplastic anemia. The chain recombines TRBV10-3 with TRBJ2-3; TRBD1 or TRBD2 may be the D gene (5 bases each). The CDR3 reads CAISPASSSSGPPLKNTQYF. The CDR3 bases are TGTGCCATCAGTCCAGCCTCGTCGTCATCGGGGCCCCCACTCAAAAATACGCAGTATTTT.